Below are 18 T cell receptor beta chains sequenced from a single sample in a study of CD8 T cells in Susac syndrome. With random hexamers, 0.5 to 1 ug RNA was reverse transcribed. Via MiXCR, TCRdb re-called the immunoSEQ multiplex PCR reads, giving one row per CDR3 protein. The table lists about 150,000 distinct CDR3 sequences, around 95% of them singletons, with 0.14% to 0.15% in the top ten. Sequencing input: CD8+ T cells from PBMCs. All receptors derive from a human donor with multiple sclerosis.

In its sample, this clonotype was seen once. The V and J genes are TRBV5-4 and TRBJ1-1, with D unclear. V gave up 0 bases and J gave up 0 bases, with 9 bases separating them. Looked up from germline, CDR1 is SGHNT and CDR2 is YYREEE (reference sequence). This CDR3 is built from 15 residues. CDR3 sequence (DNA): TGTGCCAGCAGCTTGGGCTCCGGGATGAACACTGAAGCTTTCTTT. Residues: CASSLGSGMNTEAFF.

CDR3 nucleotide sequence: TGTGCCAGCAGCTCGACTTTGGGTGGGGGGAGTGCTTTCTTT. It codes for CASSSTLGGGSAFF. The chain employs TRBV7-9 and TRBJ1-1; TRBD1 might be the D (5 bases). The V end lost 4 bases, the J end lost 11 bases, and 20 bases lay between the germline ends. The CDR3 consists of 14 residues. Per the germline V gene, CDR1 is SEHNR and CDR2 is FQNEAQ (reference sequence).

This clonotype was found once. The rearrangement uses TRBV29-1 and TRBJ2-5, with TRBD1 matching 9 bases. V lost 6 bases, J lost 2 bases, and 7 bases stayed unmatched. Germline CDR1 SQVTM, CDR2 ANQGSEA. This CDR3 comprises 14 residues. The CDR3 coding sequence is TGCAGCGTGGATACCGGGACAGGGCAAGAGACCCAGTACTTC. Its translation is CSVDTGTGQETQYF.

This chain uses TRBV30 with TRBJ2-1; 7 bases fit TRBD2. The CDR3 totals 14 residues. The ends lost 2 bases at V and 4 bases at J; junction bases unmatched: 5. The germline gives CDR1 GTSNPN, CDR2 SVGIG (reference sequence). Here the CDR3 reads CAWSPGGTYNEQFF. CDR3 nucleotides: TGTGCCTGGAGTCCCGGGGGGACTTACAATGAGCAGTTCTTC.

The chain uses TRBV19 and TRBJ1-1; D remains ambiguous. The ends were cut back, 2 bases at V and 0 bases at J, with 7 bases in the middle. Germline lookup yields CDR1 LNHDA and CDR2 SQIVND (reference sequence). The CDR3 loop spans 14 amino acids. CDR3 protein: CASSIWSVNTEAFF. In DNA form, the CDR3 reads TGTGCCAGTAGTATATGGTCCGTGAACACTGAAGCTTTCTTT.

The chain carries TRBV20-1 and TRBJ1-1; D gene unclear. This CDR3 comprises 13 residues. Per germline, CDR1 DFQATT and CDR2 SNEGSKA (reference sequence). Trimming took 0 bases from V and 5 from J, leaving 10 bases between them. The CDR3 loop is CSARDPLGTEAFF. DNA for the CDR3: TGCAGTGCTAGAGATCCTTTGGGGACTGAAGCTTTCTTT.

The chain links TRBV5-6 to TRBJ2-1; TRBD1 matches at 8 bases. This CDR3 region has 18 residues. Germline-derived CDR1 and CDR2 are SGHDT and YYEEEE. V lost 3 bases, J lost 8 bases, and 19 bases stayed unmatched. CDR3 in DNA: TGTGCCAGCAGCTCGCCCTGGACAGGGTTGCTCCCCAGGGATGAGCAGTTCTTC. It codes for CASSSPWTGLLPRDEQFF.

The chain is built from TRBV29-1 and TRBJ2-1, with D uncertain. Trimming removed 3 bases at V and 8 bases at J, with 20 bases between. Germline CDR1 and CDR2: SQVTM and ANQGSEA. The CDR3 sequence is 15 residues long. The CDR3 reads CSVDTSRSIGDEQFF. The CDR3 nucleotides read TGCAGCGTTGATACAAGTAGGAGTATAGGCGATGAGCAGTTCTTC.

This rearrangement joins TRBV29-1 to TRBJ2-1; D remains unclear. CDR1 and CDR2 (germline): SQVTM, ANQGSEA. The CDR3 consists of 14 residues. Deletions cut 0 bases from V and 1 base from J, with 7 bases between. In DNA, the CDR3 is TGCAGCGTTGAAGAGGTACCTTCCTACAATGAGCAGTTCTTC. Its translation: CSVEEVPSYNEQFF.

The chain couples TRBV9 to TRBJ1-2; D is uncertain. Germline-derived CDR1 and CDR2 are SGDLS and YYNGEE. This CDR3 comprises 13 residues. The V and J ends lost 7 bases and 0 bases respectively, with 10 bases between them. CDR3 DNA sequence: TGTGCCAGCTCAGCAGGAGCTAACTATGGCTACACCTTC. Its protein product is CASSAGANYGYTF.

The rearrangement links TRBV4-2 to TRBJ2-7; the D gene is possibly TRBD1 (7 bases). The CDR3 runs 20 residues. Germline V gene sequence: CDR1 LGHNA, CDR2 YNFKEQ. Trimming took off 0 bases at V and 4 bases at J, with 28 bases between the two ends. CDR3: CASSQDTMDYRGRIPYEQYF. DNA for the CDR3: TGTGCCAGCAGCCAAGACACCATGGACTACAGGGGCCGTATCCCTTACGAGCAGTACTTC.

The chain has TRBV3-1 and TRBJ2-7; D is tentatively TRBD1 or TRBD2 (5 bases each). From germline, CDR1 is LGHDT and CDR2 YNNKEL (reference sequence). V was shortened by 1 base and J by 4 bases, with 8 bases between the two germline ends. The CDR3 consists of 13 residues. Written as DNA, the CDR3 is TGTGCCAGCAGCCAAGTCAGGGAGTACGAGCAGTACTTC. Translation: CASSQVREYEQYF.

The genes are TRBV19 and TRBJ2-7; D may correspond to TRBD1 or TRBD2 (5 bases each). The germline V gene encodes CDR1 LNHDA and CDR2 SQIVND (reference sequence). This CDR3 contains 14 residues. The ends were cut back, 9 bases at V and 5 bases at J, with 20 bases in the middle. As DNA, the CDR3 is TGTGCCAGCGCTCCGGGTCCCTTGGGGGACGAGCAGTACTTC. Translation gives CASAPGPLGDEQYF.

The genes are TRBV30 and TRBJ2-7; weak D call: TRBD1 (6 bases). CDR1 is GTSNPN, CDR2 SVGIG, per germline (reference sequence). CDR3 length: 14 amino acids. Trimming left V 3 bases short and J 7 bases short, with 19 bases between. The CDR3 is CAWRRQGRFLEQYF. Written as DNA, the CDR3 is TGTGCCTGGAGGAGGCAGGGGCGGTTTTTAGAGCAGTACTTC.

The gene calls are TRBV2 and TRBJ2-7; the match to TRBD1 covers 8 bases. The V and J ends lost 6 bases and 4 bases, in that order; junction bases with no gene match: 14. Germline CDR1 reads SNHLY; CDR2 reads FYNNEI. The CDR3 has 16 residues. The CDR3 spells CASSVEDRDFQYEQYV. CDR3 nucleotide sequence: TGTGCCAGCAGCGTAGAGGACAGGGACTTTCAATACGAGCAGTACGTC.

The J gene is TRBJ2-7, the V gene TRBV19; possibly TRBD1 for D (5 bases). V lost 6 bases to trimming and J lost 7 bases, with 16 bases between them. The CDR3 is 13 residues long. The germline gives CDR1 LNHDA, CDR2 SQIVND (reference sequence). This CDR3 reads CASSNPPRGEQYV. The CDR3 nucleotides read TGTGCCAGTAGCAACCCCCCTAGGGGTGAGCAGTACGTC.

The chain employs TRBV7-9 and TRBJ2-7; a weak D match, TRBD1 (5 bases). Germline V CDR1 and CDR2: SEHNR, FQNEAQ (reference sequence). This CDR3 contains 15 residues. V dropped 3 bases and J dropped 2 bases, with 14 bases sitting between them. Here the CDR3 DNA reads TGTGCCAGCAGCTTCAAGCAGGGAATCCCCTACGAGCAGTACTTC. Translating gives CASSFKQGIPYEQYF.

This chain uses TRBV28 with TRBJ2-7; 7 nucleotides line up with TRBD2. Germline assignment: CDR1 MDHEN and CDR2 SYDVKM. CDR3 length equals 13 residues. Trimming cost V 6 bases and J 6 bases; bases outside gene matches: 8. CDR3 protein: CASSLITGGEQYV. The CDR3 DNA follows: TGTGCCAGCAGCTTGATAACGGGGGGCGAGCAGTACGTC.